This T cell receptor (beta chain) appears in the sequencing data of a study of STAT5B mutations in CD4+ large granular lymphocyte leukemia. TCRdb keeps only in-frame clones here, not all; method: immunoSEQ multiplex PCR. Among 35,000 to 40,000 clones listed, 85% were seen once. Germline V gives CDR1 SGHVS, CDR2 FNYEAQ. The CDR3 runs to 14 residues. V was pared by 2 bases and J by 2 bases, with 2 bases of the junction left unmatched. This sequence originates from a human donor in good health. Sequences were obtained from CD4+ T cells from blood buffy coats. The gene calls are TRBV7-6 and TRBJ2-5; 7 bases line up with TRBD2. CDR3 nucleotides: TGTGCCAGCAGCTTACTAGCGGAACAAGAGACCCAGTACTTC. Its protein is CASSLLAEQETQYF. Based on the CDR3 plus reference TRBV7-6 and TRBJ2-5, the full variable domain is GAGVSQSPRYKVTKRGQDVALRCDPISGHVSLYWYRQALGQGPEFLTYFNYEAQQDKSGLPNDRFSAERPEGSISTLTIQRTEQRDSAMYRCASSLLAEQETQYFGPGTRLLVL.